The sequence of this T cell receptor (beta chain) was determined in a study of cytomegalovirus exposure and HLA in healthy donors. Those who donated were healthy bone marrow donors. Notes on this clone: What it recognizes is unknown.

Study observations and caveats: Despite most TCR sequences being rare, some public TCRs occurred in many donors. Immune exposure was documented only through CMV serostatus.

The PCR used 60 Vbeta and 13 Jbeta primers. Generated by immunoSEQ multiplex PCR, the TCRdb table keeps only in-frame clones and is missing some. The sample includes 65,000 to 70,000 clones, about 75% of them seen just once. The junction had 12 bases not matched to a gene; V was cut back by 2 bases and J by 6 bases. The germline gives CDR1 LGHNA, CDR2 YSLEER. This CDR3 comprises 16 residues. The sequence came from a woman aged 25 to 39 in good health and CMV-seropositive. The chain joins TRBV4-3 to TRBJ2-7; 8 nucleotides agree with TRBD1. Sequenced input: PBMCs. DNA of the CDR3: TGCGCCAGCAGCCAATTTACTGACAGGGGAGAGTTCGAGCAGTACTTC. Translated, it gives CASSQFTDRGEFEQYF.